This entry lists 6 T cell receptor beta chains sequenced from one sample in a study of T cell responses to AZD1222 COVID-19 vaccine. Here immunoSEQ multiplex PCR was the method, and the copy in TCRdb shows in-frame clones only, minus some. The data contain around 69,000 clones, 84% of them singletons. Sequencing used peripheral blood, obtained on day 0 of AZD1222 vaccination. These receptors were obtained from an adult in good health.

CDR3 sequence: CASSTGVRDYTEAFF. CDR3 nucleotide sequence: TGTGCCAGTAGTACGGGAGTCAGGGACTACACTGAAGCTTTCTTT. The chain has TRBV19 and TRBJ1-1; D might be TRBD1 (5 bases). Germline V gene data show CDR1 as LNHDA and CDR2 as SQIVND (reference sequence). This CDR3 spans 15 amino acids. The germline V and J ends were trimmed by 4 bases and 3 bases, with 15 bases remaining between them.

The CDR3 DNA follows: TGTGCCAGCAGTTTCAGGGGGGGAGAGACCCAGTACTTC. Translating gives CASSFRGGETQYF. V and J are TRBV28 and TRBJ2-5, with D perhaps matching TRBD1 or TRBD2 (7 bases each). The CDR3 extends over 13 amino acids. Trimming pared 3 bases from V and 4 bases from J, leaving 9 bases between. CDR1 and CDR2 (germline): MDHEN, SYDVKM.

The CDR3 loop is CASSLLAGGLFPSTDTQYF. In nucleotides, the CDR3 is TGTGCCAGCAGTCTCCTAGCGGGGGGCCTGTTCCCTAGCACAGATACGCAGTATTTT. The chain uses TRBV6-2 or TRBV6-3 and TRBJ2-3; TRBD2 matches 11 bases. V trimming: 5 bases; J trimming: 0 bases; junction bases outside the gene matches: 13. CDR1 MNHEY and CDR2 SVGEGT come from the germline V gene. The CDR3 consists of 19 residues.

V usage is TRBV5-1 and J usage is TRBJ1-1, with 7 bases that match TRBD1. J lost 3 bases, V lost 0 bases, and 5 bases had no gene match. The length of the CDR3 is 15 residues. Germline lookup yields CDR1 SGHRS and CDR2 YFSETQ. CDR3 DNA sequence: TGCGCCAGCAGCTTGGGTGGGCAGGGGGACACTGAAGCTTTCTTT. Translation: CASSLGGQGDTEAFF.

CDR3 nucleotides: TGTGCCAGCAGCCCCGCCGGCAGGTACAATGAGCAGTTCTTC. It yields the protein CASSPAGRYNEQFF. J is TRBJ2-1 and V is TRBV5-4; no firm D call. V was clipped by 4 bases and J by 4 bases, with 12 bases between them. This CDR3 region has 14 residues. Germline CDR1 and CDR2: SGHNT and YYREEE (reference sequence). The full variable domain, its missing parts supplied by reference TRBV5-4 and TRBJ2-1, is ETGVTQSPTHLIKTRGQQVTLRCSSQSGHNTVSWYQQALGQGPQFIFQYYREEENGRGNFPPRFSGLQFPNYSSELNVNALELDDSALYLCASSPAGRYNEQFFGPGTRLTVL.

This rearrangement joins TRBV6-5 to TRBJ1-6; the match to TRBD1 covers 8 bases. Looked up from germline, CDR1 is MNHEY and CDR2 is SVGAGI. The J segment lost 7 bases and the V segment lost 6 bases, leaving 2 bases of the junction unmatched. There are 13 residues in the CDR3. The CDR3 here is CASSRDRNSPLHF. The CDR3 nucleotides are TGTGCCAGCAGCCGGGACAGGAATTCACCCCTCCACTTT.